The rows below give T cell receptor beta chains drawn from one sample of a study of CD8+CD57+ T cells in acquired aplastic anemia. A single record per CDR3 protein comes from TCRdb applying MiXCR to the reads. The table includes around 120,000 distinct CDR3 sequences, nearly 40% detected once. The sequencing sample was made of sorted CD4+, CD8+, or CD8+CD57+ T cells (not recorded which) from PBMCs. These receptors were collected from a human donor with aplastic anemia. Each CDR3 is given with its conserved first and last residue. The order of the fields is V gene, J gene, D gene, clone size, CDR3 DNA, CDR3 protein. D genes are given only for firm matches. Not every row has a clone size; where given, it reads once, few, many or a size class.

>TRBV5-6|TRBJ1-5|TRBD1|many
TGTGCCAGCAGCTTGGGGACAGGTCGGAGCAATCAGCCCCAGCATTTT
CASSLGTGRSNQPQHF
>TRBV20-1|TRBJ2-7|TRBD1|many
TGCAGTGCTGACGAGCCGGGACAGGGTTTATACGAGCAGTACTTC
CSADEPGQGLYEQYF
>TRBV10-3|TRBJ2-1|.|.
TGTGCCACCCTTACTCGAGACTCCCATACGGATGAGCAGTTCTTC
CATLTRDSHTDEQFF
>TRBV12-3/TRBV12-4|TRBJ2-7|.|.
TGTGCCAGCAGATACCCGGGCCGCTACGAGCAGTACTTC
CASRYPGRYEQYF
>TRBV19|TRBJ2-1|TRBD1|.
TGTGCCAGTAGCCGGACAGGGGTCTCCTACAATGAGCAGTTCTTC
CASSRTGVSYNEQFF
>TRBV19|TRBJ1-6|TRBD1|many
TGTGCCAGTAGTATAGCCGGGACAGGGTTGGGCTCACCCCTCCACTTT
CASSIAGTGLGSPLHF
>TRBV5-8|TRBJ1-5|TRBD1|many
TGTGCCAGCAGCTTTGATCCGGGACAGGAGTGGCCCCAGCATTTT
CASSFDPGQEWPQHF
>TRBV6-1|TRBJ1-1|.|many
TGTGCCAGCAGTCTAAGGGGTCCGGACACTGAAGCTTTCTTT
CASSLRGPDTEAFF
>TRBV2|TRBJ2-7|TRBD1|.
TGTGCCAGCAGCGTGGGACAGGTGATAAACGAGCAGTACTTC
CASSVGQVINEQYF
>TRBV9|TRBJ1-1|.|once
TGTGCCAGCAGCCCCCGTTCGGGGCAAAGCACTGAAGCTTTCTTT
CASSPRSGQSTEAFF
>TRBV5-4|TRBJ2-7|TRBD1|few
TGTGCCAGCAGCAGGGGACAGGGAGGTGAGCAGTACTTC
CASSRGQGGEQYF
>TRBV7-9|TRBJ2-5|.|many
TGTGCCAGCAGCTTAGGAACGGGACAAGAGACCCAGTACTTC
CASSLGTGQETQYF
>TRBV7-8|TRBJ1-5|.|many
TGTGCCAGCAGCTCCTACAGGGAGCAGCCCCAGCATTTT
CASSSYREQPQHF
>TRBV6-1|TRBJ2-1|TRBD2|.
TGTGCCAGCAGTGGGGGGACTAGCGTTAACAATGAGCAGTTCTTC
CASSGGTSVNNEQFF
>TRBV25-1|TRBJ2-7|TRBD1|.
TGTGCCAGCAGTGGGGACAGGAGCGGCTACGAGCAGTACTTC
CASSGDRSGYEQYF
>TRBV5-1|TRBJ2-7|.|many
TGCGCCAGCAGCTTGGTTTCGGGGTACTCCTACGAGCAGTACTTC
CASSLVSGYSYEQYF
>TRBV15|TRBJ1-6|.|medium-sized
TGTGCCACCAGCAGAGAGGGCAGGGTTGGATCACCCCTCCACTTT
CATSREGRVGSPLHF
>TRBV6-2/TRBV6-3|TRBJ2-1|TRBD1|few
TGTGCCAGCAGCCAGACAGGGGGCCGCCTAAATGAGCAGTTCTTC
CASSQTGGRLNEQFF
>TRBV24-1|TRBJ2-5|.|.
TGTGCCACCAGCCTACCGGGGCAAGAGACCCAGTACTTC
CATSLPGQETQYF
>TRBV4-3|TRBJ1-1|.|few
TGCGCCAGCAGCCATCACAACGGTCCCGCGGGTGAAGCTTTCTTT
CASSHHNGPAGEAFF
>TRBV24-1|TRBJ2-5|.|.
TGTGCCACCCAAAACCAGGGACAAGAGACCCAGTACTTC
CATQNQGQETQYF
>TRBV6-1|TRBJ2-6|.|many
TGTGCCAGCAGTCATAACTCTGGGGCCAACGTCCTGACTTTC
CASSHNSGANVLTF
>TRBV15|TRBJ2-1|TRBD2|many
TGTGCCACCAGCATAGGAGGTAGCGGGTCCCTCGAGCAGTTCTTC
CATSIGGSGSLEQFF
>TRBV15|TRBJ2-1|.|.
TGTGCCACCAGCAGAGTTGGGGAGGGCCCGAGCTCACCGGGACAAGGGAATGAGCAGTTCTTC
CATSRVGEGPSSPGQGNEQFF
>TRBV19|TRBJ1-4|.|many
TGTGCCAGTAGTATAGTCCGACAGGCACTTCCTACAACTAATGAAAAACTGTTTTTT
CASSIVRQALPTTNEKLFF
>TRBV19|TRBJ1-2|TRBD1|many
TGTGCCAGTAGCCTGACAGGGGGCGTCTATGGCTACACCTTC
CASSLTGGVYGYTF
>TRBV9|TRBJ2-1|TRBD2|.
TGTGCCAGCAGCTTAACGAAGCGGGGGTACTACAATGAGCGGTTCTTC
CASSLTKRGYYNERFF
>TRBV24-1|TRBJ2-3|.|.
TGTGCCACCAGTGATTCCACAGATACGCAGTATTTT
CATSDSTDTQYF
>TRBV6-1|TRBJ1-1|.|.
TGTGCCAGCCGCTCTTTAGGGGGGGCCTCGAACACTGAAGCTTTCTTT
CASRSLGGASNTEAFF
>TRBV19|TRBJ1-3|.|.
TGTGCCAGTACTCTCATGAGCTCTGGAAACACCATATATTTT
CASTLMSSGNTIYF
>TRBV18|TRBJ1-6|.|.
TGTGCCAGCTCGGACGGGGGGGGGAATTCACCCCTCCACTTT
CASSDGGGNSPLHF
>TRBV3-1|TRBJ2-1|TRBD2|few
TGTGCCAGCAGCCAAGATAGGGCTAGCGGGGGGCTCTACAATGAGCAGTTCTTC
CASSQDRASGGLYNEQFF